Sequencing of this T cell receptor (beta chain) was carried out in a study of T cell clonotyping in hematopoietic cell transplantation. Method: immunoSEQ multiplex PCR; TCRdb's copy keeps in-frame clones and lacks some. This sample has some 29,000 clones; approximately 90% occur once, and the top ten carry about 10%. CDR1 is MGHDK and CDR2 is SYGVNS in the germline V gene. V was cut by 1 base and J by 2 bases, with 16 bases left in between. CDR3 size: 17 residues. This receptor was obtained from a female patient aged 50-59 years who had an allogeneic stem cell transplant from a related donor, so the T cells may come from the graft donor. Some clones in this sample may be carry-over from other donors' samples. The gene calls are TRBV25-1 and TRBJ2-3; D possibly uses TRBD1 or TRBD2 (7 bases each). Sequenced material: PBMCs, taken 100 days after allogeneic stem cell transplant. The CDR3 region is CASSESGRGGFTDTQYF. The CDR3 coding sequence is TGTGCCAGCAGTGAATCGGGCAGGGGGGGTTTCACAGATACGCAGTATTTT.